This record looks at one T cell receptor (beta chain) sequence and its context. The record originates from a study of blood T cell repertoires in COVID-19. Repertoires were generated with immunoSEQ multiplex PCR, while TCRdb's copy carries only in-frame clones and drops some. The sample carries under 250,000 clones, 80% to 90% recorded once. The sample consisted of PBMCs or T cells enriched from blood (not recorded which). The sequence was obtained from a woman aged 45-60 years who had been exposed to COVID-19.

CDR3 DNA: TGTGCCAGCAGTGAATCGCGCCCCGGGGTCCGTAATTCACCCCTCCACTTT. Translating it yields CASSESRPGVRNSPLHF. The rearrangement joins TRBV25-1 to TRBJ1-6; no firm D call. Germline CDR1 reads MGHDK; CDR2 reads SYGVNS. The length of the CDR3 is 17 residues. Trimming cost V 1 base and J 6 bases, with 16 bases left between them. Looking up the rest from reference TRBV25-1 and TRBJ1-6 gives the full variable domain: EADIYQTPRYLVIGTGKKITLECSQTMGHDKMYWYQQDPGMELHLIHYSYGVNSTEKGDLSSESTVSRIRTEHFPLTLESARPSHTSQYLCASSESRPGVRNSPLHFGNGTRLTVT.